This TCR beta chain was profiled in a study of T cells after yellow fever vaccination. Germline CDR1 is SQVTM and CDR2 is ANQGSEA. V dropped 3 bases and J dropped 0 bases, with 11 bases sitting between them. The length of the CDR3 is 14 residues. This clonotype has more than one count but fewer than ten. What it recognizes is unknown. Findings of the study overall: Contamination by abundant bulk-population clonotypes could be present in FACS-sorted repertoires. The secondary response showed a weaker magnitude and a faster peak, day 5 versus 15. After the booster, approximately 95% of CD4 and 75% to 90% of CD8 primary-response clones were re-detected.

TCRdb re-derived calls from the 5' RACE reads in MiXCR, one entry per CDR3 protein. This sample has just under 600,000 distinct CDR3 sequences; less than 15% occur once, and the top ten carry over 13%. The input for sequencing was PBMCs, taken on the day of the yellow fever booster vaccination. The gene calls are TRBV29-1 and TRBJ1-2; tentative D call: TRBD1 (6 bases). The TCR originated in a man aged 30 to 45 who received the YFV17D yellow fever vaccine. This CDR3 is CSVDGDTANYGYTF. The DNA of the CDR3 is TGCAGCGTTGATGGGGACACCGCTAACTATGGCTACACCTTC.